Given below is one T cell receptor beta chain in context. This entry belongs to a study of molecular identifiers for immune sequencing clone quantification. TCRdb recomputed calls from the PCR reads with MiXCR, one row per CDR3 protein. The sample records some 580,000 distinct CDR3 sequences, 25% being singletons. CDR1 is LGHNA and CDR2 is YSLEER in the germline V gene. The CDR3 loop spans 17 amino acids. Trimming stripped 0 bases from V and 10 bases from J, with 19 bases between. The chain employs TRBV4-3 and TRBJ1-6, with a possible D match to TRBD1 (6 bases). Source material: naive CD8+ T cells from blood, with Jurkat cell RNA spiked in. As to subset: FACS-sorted CD8+CD4-CCR7+CD45RA+ naive T cells. This TCR was recovered from a human donor in good health. Some libraries in this study had Jurkat cell RNA spiked in. The CDR3 nucleotides are TGCGCCAGCAGCCAAGATCGTCGGACAGCGGATGAGTCACCCCTCCACTTT. Translation gives CASSQDRRTADESPLHF.